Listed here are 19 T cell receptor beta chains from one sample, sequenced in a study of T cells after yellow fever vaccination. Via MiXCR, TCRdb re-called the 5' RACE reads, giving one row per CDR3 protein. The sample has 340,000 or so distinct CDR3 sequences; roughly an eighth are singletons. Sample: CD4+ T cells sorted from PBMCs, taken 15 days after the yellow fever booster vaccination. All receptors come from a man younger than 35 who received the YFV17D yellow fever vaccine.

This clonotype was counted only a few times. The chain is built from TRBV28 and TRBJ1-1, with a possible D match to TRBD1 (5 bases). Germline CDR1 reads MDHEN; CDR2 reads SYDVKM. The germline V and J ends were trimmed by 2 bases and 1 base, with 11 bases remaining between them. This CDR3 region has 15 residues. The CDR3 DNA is TGTGCCAGCAGTTTACCTGGGACGGCGAACACTGAAGCTTTCTTT. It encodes CASSLPGTANTEAFF.

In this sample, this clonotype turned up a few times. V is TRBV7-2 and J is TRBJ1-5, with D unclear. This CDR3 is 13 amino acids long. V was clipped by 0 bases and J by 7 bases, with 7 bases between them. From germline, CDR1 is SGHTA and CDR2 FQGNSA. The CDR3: CASSLAQRQPQHF. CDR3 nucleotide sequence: TGTGCCAGCAGCTTAGCACAGAGACAGCCCCAGCATTTT.

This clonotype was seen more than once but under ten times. The DNA for the CDR3 is TGTGCCAGCAGGGCTCCGGCTGGGGCCGAGCAGTATTTT. Protein product: CASRAPAGAEQYF. The chain is built from TRBV25-1 and TRBJ2-3, with a possible D match to TRBD1 (5 bases). Trimming stripped 6 bases from V and 11 bases from J, with 18 bases between. The CDR3 runs to 13 residues. Germline CDR1 and CDR2: MGHDK and SYGVNS.

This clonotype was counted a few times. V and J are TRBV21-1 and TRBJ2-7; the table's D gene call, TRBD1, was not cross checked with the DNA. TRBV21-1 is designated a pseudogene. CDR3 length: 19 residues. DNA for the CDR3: TGTGCCAGCAGAGTGGCCCGTATTCAACCGGGACAGGGGGCCGTCGAGCAGTACTTC. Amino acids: CASRVARIQPGQGAVEQYF.

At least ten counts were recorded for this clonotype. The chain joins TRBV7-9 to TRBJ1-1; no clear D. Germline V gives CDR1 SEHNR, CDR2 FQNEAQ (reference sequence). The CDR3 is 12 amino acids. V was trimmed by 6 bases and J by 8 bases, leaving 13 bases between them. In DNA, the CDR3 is TGTGCCAGCAGTCGTGTGGTGGCCGAAGCTTTCTTT. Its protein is CASSRVVAEAFF.

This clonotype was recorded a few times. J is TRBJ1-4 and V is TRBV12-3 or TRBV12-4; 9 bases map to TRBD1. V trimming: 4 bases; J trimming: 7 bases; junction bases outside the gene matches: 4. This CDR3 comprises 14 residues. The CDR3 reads CASSSTGGSEKLFF. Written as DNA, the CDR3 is TGTGCCAGCAGTTCCACAGGGGGCTCTGAAAAACTGTTTTTT.

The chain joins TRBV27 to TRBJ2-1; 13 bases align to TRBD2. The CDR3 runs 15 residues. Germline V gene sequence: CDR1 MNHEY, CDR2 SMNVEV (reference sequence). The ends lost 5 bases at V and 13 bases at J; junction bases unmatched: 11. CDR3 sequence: CASSLGTSGDAYQFF. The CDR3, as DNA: TGTGCCAGCAGTCTCGGGACTAGCGGGGACGCGTATCAGTTCTTC.

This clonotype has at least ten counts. CDR3 sequence reads: CASSFPYGGQFF. The CDR3 DNA is TGTGCCAGCAGCTTCCCCTATGGTGGGCAGTTCTTC. The chain is built from TRBV11-2 and TRBJ2-1; D gene uncertain. The CDR3 sequence is 12 residues long. Trimming took 3 bases from V and 12 from J, leaving 12 bases between them. Germline V CDR1 and CDR2: SGHAT, FQNNGV.

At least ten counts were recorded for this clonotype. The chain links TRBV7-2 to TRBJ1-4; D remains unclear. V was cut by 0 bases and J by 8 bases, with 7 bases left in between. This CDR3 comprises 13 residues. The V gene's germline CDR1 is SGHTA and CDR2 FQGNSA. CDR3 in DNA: TGTGCCAGCAGCTTAGCGCAGCAGGAAAAACTGTTTTTT. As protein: CASSLAQQEKLFF.

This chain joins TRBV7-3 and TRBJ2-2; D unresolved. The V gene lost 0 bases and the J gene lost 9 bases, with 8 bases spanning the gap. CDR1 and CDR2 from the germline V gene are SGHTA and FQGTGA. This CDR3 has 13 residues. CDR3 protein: CASSLTSTRELFF. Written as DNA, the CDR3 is TGTGCCAGCAGCTTAACGTCGACCCGGGAGCTGTTTTTT.

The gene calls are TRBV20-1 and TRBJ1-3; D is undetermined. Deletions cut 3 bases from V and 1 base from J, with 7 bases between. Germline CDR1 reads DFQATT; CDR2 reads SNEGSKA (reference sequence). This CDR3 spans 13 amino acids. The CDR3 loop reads CSARAESGNTIYF. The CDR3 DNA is TGCAGTGCTAGGGCCGAGTCTGGAAACACCATATATTTT.

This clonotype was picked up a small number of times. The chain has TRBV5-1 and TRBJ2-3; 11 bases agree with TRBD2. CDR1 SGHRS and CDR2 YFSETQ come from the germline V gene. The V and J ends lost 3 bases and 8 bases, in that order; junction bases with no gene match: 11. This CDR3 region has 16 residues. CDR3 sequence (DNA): TGCGCCAGCAGCTCCCTGGATAGCGGGGGGGCCGTTACGCAGTATTTT. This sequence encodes CASSSLDSGGAVTQYF.

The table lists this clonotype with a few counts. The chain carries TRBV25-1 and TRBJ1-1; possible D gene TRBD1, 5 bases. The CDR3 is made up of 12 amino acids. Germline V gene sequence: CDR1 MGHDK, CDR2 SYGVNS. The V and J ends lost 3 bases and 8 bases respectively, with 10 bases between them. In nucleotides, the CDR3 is TGTGCCAGCAGTGATACGGGACTGGAAGCTTTCTTT. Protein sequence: CASSDTGLEAFF. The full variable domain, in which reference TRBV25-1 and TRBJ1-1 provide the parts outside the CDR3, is EADIYQTPRYLVIGTGKKITLECSQTMGHDKMYWYQQDPGMELHLIHYSYGVNSTEKGDLSSESTVSRIRTEHFPLTLESARPSHTSQYLCASSDTGLEAFFGQGTRLTVV.

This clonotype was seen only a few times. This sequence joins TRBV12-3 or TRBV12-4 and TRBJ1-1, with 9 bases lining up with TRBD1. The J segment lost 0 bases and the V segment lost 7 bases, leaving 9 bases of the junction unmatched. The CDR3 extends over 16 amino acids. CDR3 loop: CASNTYRGPVNTEAFF. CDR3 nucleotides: TGTGCCAGCAACACGTACAGGGGGCCGGTGAACACTGAAGCTTTCTTT.

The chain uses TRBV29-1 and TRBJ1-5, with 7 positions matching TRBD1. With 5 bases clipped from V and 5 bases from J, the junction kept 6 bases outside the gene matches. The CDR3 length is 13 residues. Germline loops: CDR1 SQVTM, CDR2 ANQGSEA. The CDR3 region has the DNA TGCAGCGTTCGGACAGGAACACATCAGCCCCAGCATTTT. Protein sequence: CSVRTGTHQPQHF.

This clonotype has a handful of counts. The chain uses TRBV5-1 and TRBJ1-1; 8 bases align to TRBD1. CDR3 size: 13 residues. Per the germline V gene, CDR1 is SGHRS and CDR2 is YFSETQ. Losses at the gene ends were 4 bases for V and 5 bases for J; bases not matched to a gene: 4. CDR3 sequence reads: CASSPDRVTEAFF. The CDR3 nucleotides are TGCGCCAGCAGCCCGGACAGGGTAACTGAAGCTTTCTTT.

The CDR3 region is CASSRGNGGDEQYV. CDR3 DNA: TGTGCCAGCAGCCGCGGGAACGGCGGAGACGAGCAGTACGTC. This chain links TRBV3-1 with TRBJ2-7; weak D call: TRBD2 (6 bases). Trimming stripped 4 bases from V and 5 bases from J, with 15 bases between. Germline CDR1 and CDR2: LGHDT and YNNKEL (reference sequence). The CDR3 spans 14 residues.

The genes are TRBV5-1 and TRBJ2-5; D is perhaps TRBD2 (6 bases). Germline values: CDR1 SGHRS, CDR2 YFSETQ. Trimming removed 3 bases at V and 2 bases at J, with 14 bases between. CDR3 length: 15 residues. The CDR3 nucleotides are TGCGCCAGCAGCTCGACCGAGGCGGGACAAGAGACCCAGTACTTC. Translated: CASSSTEAGQETQYF.

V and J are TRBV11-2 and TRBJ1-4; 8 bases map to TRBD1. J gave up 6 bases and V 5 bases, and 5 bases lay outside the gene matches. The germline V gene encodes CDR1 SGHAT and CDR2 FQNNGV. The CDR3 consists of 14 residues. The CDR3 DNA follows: TGTGCCAGCAGCCTCAGGGGGCGCGATGAAAAACTGTTTTTT. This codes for CASSLRGRDEKLFF.